This T cell receptor beta chain was captured by sequencing in a study of blood T cell repertoires in COVID-19. The germline gives CDR1 SGHTA, CDR2 FQGNSA. CDR3 length equals 14 residues. Trimming cost V 4 bases and J 6 bases; bases outside gene matches: 5. Libraries were prepared by immunoSEQ multiplex PCR; TCRdb keeps only in-frame clonotypes and omits some of them. The sample consists of 150,000 to 200,000 clones, around 89% of them appearing once. The chain carries TRBV7-2 and TRBJ2-1; TRBD1 matches 8 bases. Material for sequencing was peripheral blood. This receptor was identified in a man between 50 and 59 years old who had recovered from COVID-19. CDR3: CASSSPDRVNEQFF. As DNA, the CDR3 is TGTGCCAGCAGCTCTCCGGACAGGGTCAATGAGCAGTTCTTC.